This TCR beta chain derives from a study of lymphopenia after photon versus proton radiotherapy. Findings of the study overall: Post-nadir diversity loss with photons came from oligoclonal expansion, particularly CD8+ Temra cells. Better survival with proton therapy was suggested as possible, not demonstrated. Proton therapy kept repertoires fairly stable, unlike photons, which gained effector/memory cells.

TCRdb keeps only in-frame clones here, not all; method: immunoSEQ multiplex PCR. Counted here are tens of thousands of clones, roughly nine tenths occurring once; the ten biggest clones make up 15%. Points on this clone: Its target is unknown.

The V segment lost 6 bases and the J segment 3 bases; nucleotides outside the gene matches: 6. CDR3 size: 14 residues. Germline V CDR1 and CDR2: MDHEN, SYDVKM. The material sequenced was peripheral blood, taken from a patient treated with photon-based radiotherapy. The V call is TRBV28, the J call TRBJ2-7, with TRBD1 identical over 9 bases. The clonotype was recovered from a man between 60 and 70 years old with cholangiocarcinoma. CDR3 sequence reads: CASRLPGQGYEQYF. In DNA, the CDR3 is TGTGCCAGCAGGCTTCCGGGACAGGGCTACGAGCAGTACTTC.